This T cell receptor beta chain comes out of a study of post-analysis software for immune sequencing data. Study-level information: Recorded disease courses covered relapsing-remitting, secondary progressive and progressive-relapsing multiple sclerosis. Some patients had no subtype annotation.

Study outcomes and limitations: Patients with multiple sclerosis recorded significantly lower normalized Chao1 diversity than controls, the study found. Batch-mates among the samples co-clustered strongly by F measure.

TCR beta cDNA libraries had unique molecular identifiers. Out of 1 to 10 million T cells, about 460,000 cDNA molecules were generated. TCRdb itself ran the PCR reads through MiXCR, one entry per CDR3 protein. The repertoire consists of more than 350,000 distinct CDR3 sequences, with over 30% occurring once and the leading ten covering 7.5% to 8.5%. With regard to this clonotype: The antigen remains undetermined.

Input material: blood. This receptor was obtained from a girl aged 2 to 9 with multiple sclerosis.

CDR3 protein: CATSDSRGQGANQPQHF. The CDR3 nucleotides read TGTGCCACCAGTGATTCCCGGGGACAGGGGGCCAATCAGCCCCAGCATTTT. V usage is TRBV24-1 and J usage is TRBJ1-5; 12 bases fit TRBD1. Germline assignment: CDR1 KGHDR and CDR2 SFDVKD. CDR3 length: 17 amino acids. The junction had 4 bases not matched to a gene; V was cut back by 2 bases and J by 3 bases.